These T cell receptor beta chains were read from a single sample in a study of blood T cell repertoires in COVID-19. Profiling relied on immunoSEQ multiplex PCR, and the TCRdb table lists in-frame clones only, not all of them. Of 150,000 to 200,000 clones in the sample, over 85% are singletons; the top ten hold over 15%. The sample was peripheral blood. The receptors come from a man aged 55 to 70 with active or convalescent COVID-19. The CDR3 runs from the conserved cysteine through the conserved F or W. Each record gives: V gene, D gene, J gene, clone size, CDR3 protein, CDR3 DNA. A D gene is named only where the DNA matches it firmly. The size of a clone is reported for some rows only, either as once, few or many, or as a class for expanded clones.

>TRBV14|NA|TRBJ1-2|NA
CASSQYGANYGYTF
TGTGCCAGCAGCCAATATGGAGCTAACTATGGCTACACCTTC
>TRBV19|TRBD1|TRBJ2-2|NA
CASSIRTGGFVGELFF
TGTGCCAGTAGTATAAGGACAGGGGGTTTTGTCGGGGAGCTGTTTTTT
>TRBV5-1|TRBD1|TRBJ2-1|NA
CASSPGQGLGNEQFF
TGCGCCAGCAGCCCTGGACAGGGATTGGGCAATGAGCAGTTCTTC
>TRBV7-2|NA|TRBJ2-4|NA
CASSLAGGQNIQYF
TGTGCCAGCAGCTTAGCGGGGGGGCAAAACATTCAGTACTTC
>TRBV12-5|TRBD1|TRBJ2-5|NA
CASGRTGEFGETQYF
TGTGCTAGTGGTCGAACAGGGGAATTCGGAGAGACCCAGTACTTC
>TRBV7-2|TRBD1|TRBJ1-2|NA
CASSLEGQGIYGYTF
TGTGCCAGCAGCTTAGAGGGACAGGGAATTTATGGCTACACCTTC
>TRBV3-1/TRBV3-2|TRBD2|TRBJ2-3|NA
CASSPRTSLSTDTQYF
TGTGCCAGCAGCCCCCGGACTAGTCTTAGCACAGATACGCAGTATTTT
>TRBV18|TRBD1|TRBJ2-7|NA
CASSPRAGGAYEQYF
TGTGCCAGCTCACCACGGGCAGGGGGCGCCTACGAGCAGTACTTC
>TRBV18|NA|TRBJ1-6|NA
CASSAYSYNSPLHF
TGTGCCAGCTCAGCGTACTCCTATAATTCACCCCTCCACTTT
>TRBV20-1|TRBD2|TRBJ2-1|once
CSASRASGRDHNEQFF
TGCAGTGCTAGTCGGGCTAGCGGGAGAGACCACAATGAGCAGTTCTTC
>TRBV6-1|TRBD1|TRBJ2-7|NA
CASTLTGAYEQYF
TGTGCCAGCACCTTGACAGGGGCCTACGAGCAGTACTTC
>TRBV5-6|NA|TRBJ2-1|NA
CASSLGDTWTEQFF
TGTGCCAGCAGCTTAGGGGACACTTGGACGGAGCAGTTCTTC
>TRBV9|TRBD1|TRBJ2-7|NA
CASSVSAGGTYEQYF
TGTGCCAGCAGCGTATCGGCAGGGGGCACCTACGAGCAGTACTTC
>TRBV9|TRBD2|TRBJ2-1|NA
CASSVRTSGRRGQAYNEQFF
TGTGCCAGCAGCGTTAGGACTAGCGGGAGGAGAGGGCAGGCTTACAATGAGCAGTTCTTC
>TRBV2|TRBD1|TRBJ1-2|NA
CASSESRGHGYTF
TGTGCCAGCAGTGAATCCAGGGGGCATGGCTACACCTTC
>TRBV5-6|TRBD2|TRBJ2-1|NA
CASSLASSGRGYNEQFF
TGTGCCAGCAGCTTGGCTTCTAGCGGGAGGGGGTACAATGAGCAGTTCTTC
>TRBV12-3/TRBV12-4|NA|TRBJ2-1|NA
CASSFATVEQFF
TGTGCCAGCAGTTTTGCTACAGTTGAGCAGTTCTTC
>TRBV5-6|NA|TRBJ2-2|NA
CASSLTTGNTGELFF
TGTGCCAGCAGCCTTACAACAGGGAACACCGGGGAGCTGTTTTTT
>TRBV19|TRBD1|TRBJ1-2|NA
CASSIRTGDLYGYTF
TGTGCCAGTAGTATCCGGACAGGGGATTTATATGGCTACACCTTC
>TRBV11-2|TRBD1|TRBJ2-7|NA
CASSLGPTGPSGYEQYF
TGTGCCAGCAGCTTAGGCCCGACAGGGCCCTCGGGATACGAGCAGTACTTC
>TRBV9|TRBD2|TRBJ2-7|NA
CASSDGLAGAYEQYF
TGTGCCAGCAGCGATGGACTAGCGGGGGCCTACGAGCAGTACTTC
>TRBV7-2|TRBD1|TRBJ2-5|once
CASSESGGETQYF
TGTGCCAGCAGCGAGTCAGGGGGAGAGACCCAGTACTTC
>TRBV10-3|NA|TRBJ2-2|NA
CASEIGVGTGELFF
TGTGCCTCCGAGATTGGAGTGGGCACCGGGGAGCTGTTTTTT
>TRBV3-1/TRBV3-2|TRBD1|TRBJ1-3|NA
CASSRDRDRGSGNTIYF
TGTGCCAGCAGCCGAGACAGAGACAGGGGATCTGGAAACACCATATATTTT
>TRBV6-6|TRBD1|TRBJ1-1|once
CASTDRVNTEAFF
TGTGCCAGCACGGACAGGGTGAACACTGAAGCTTTCTTT
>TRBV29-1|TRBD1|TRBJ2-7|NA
CSVGDRTYEQYF
TGCAGCGTTGGGGACAGAACCTACGAGCAGTACTTC
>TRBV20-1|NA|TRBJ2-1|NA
CSASGYFSDNEQFF
TGCAGTGCTAGTGGGTACTTCTCGGACAATGAGCAGTTCTTC
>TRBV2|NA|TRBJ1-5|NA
CASTPGHGDQPQHF
TGTGCCAGCACACCGGGACACGGCGACCAGCCCCAGCATTTT
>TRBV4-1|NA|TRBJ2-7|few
CASSQGSSDSYEQYF
TGCGCCAGCAGCCAAGGGTCGAGCGACTCCTACGAGCAGTACTTC
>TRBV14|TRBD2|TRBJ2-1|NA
CASGIAGVNEQFF
TGTGCCAGCGGTATAGCGGGAGTGAATGAGCAGTTCTTC
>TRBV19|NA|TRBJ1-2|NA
CASSIETGFRGYTF
TGTGCCAGTAGTATCGAGACAGGCTTTAGGGGCTACACCTTC
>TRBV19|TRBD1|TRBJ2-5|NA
CASSTRTGRNQETQYF
TGTGCCAGTAGTACGCGGACAGGGAGGAACCAAGAGACCCAGTACTTC
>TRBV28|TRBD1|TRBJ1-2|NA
CASRFPGQGAGGYTF
TGTGCCAGCAGATTTCCGGGACAGGGGGCGGGAGGCTACACCTTC
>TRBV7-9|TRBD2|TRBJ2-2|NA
CASSLASGRGTGELFF
TGTGCCAGCAGCTTAGCCAGCGGGAGGGGCACCGGGGAGCTGTTTTTT
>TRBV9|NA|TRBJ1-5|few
CASSVENNSRYSNQPQHF
TGTGCCAGCAGCGTAGAGAATAACAGCAGATATAGCAATCAGCCCCAGCATTTT
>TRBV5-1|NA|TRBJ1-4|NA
CASSSGTLEKLFF
TGCGCCAGCAGCTCCGGGACTCTTGAAAAACTGTTTTTT
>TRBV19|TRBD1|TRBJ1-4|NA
CASSSPGTGPSREKLFF
TGTGCCAGTAGTAGTCCAGGGACAGGGCCAAGCCGTGAAAAACTGTTTTTT
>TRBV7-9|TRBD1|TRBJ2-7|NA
CASSLGVGQGLSYEQYF
TGTGCCAGCAGCTTAGGAGTGGGACAGGGCCTCTCCTACGAGCAGTACTTC
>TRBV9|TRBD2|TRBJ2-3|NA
CASSVFGGATDTQYF
TGTGCCAGCAGCGTATTCGGGGGGGCCACAGATACGCAGTATTTT
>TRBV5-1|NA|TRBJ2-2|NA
CASSFAQGPTGELFF
TGCGCCAGCAGCTTCGCCCAGGGTCCCACCGGGGAGCTGTTTTTT
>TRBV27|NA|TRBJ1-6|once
CASSPAVGRGSPLHF
TGTGCCAGCAGCCCGGCCGTTGGCAGGGGTTCACCCCTCCACTTT
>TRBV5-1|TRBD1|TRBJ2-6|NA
CASSWDSTSGANVLTF
TGCGCCAGCAGTTGGGACAGTACCTCTGGGGCCAACGTCCTGACTTTC
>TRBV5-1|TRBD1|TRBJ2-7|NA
CASSLAGGRTIYEQYF
TGCGCCAGCAGCTTGGCAGGGGGCCGCACCATCTACGAGCAGTACTTC
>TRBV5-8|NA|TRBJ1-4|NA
CASFFSGNEKLFF
TGTGCCTCCTTTTTTTCAGGGAATGAAAAACTGTTTTTT
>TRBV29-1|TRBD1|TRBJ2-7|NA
CSVDAGTGVYEQYF
TGCAGCGTTGATGCCGGGACAGGGGTCTACGAGCAGTACTTC
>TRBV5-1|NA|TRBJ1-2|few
CASSLGPTPRGYTF
TGCGCCAGCAGCTTGGGTCCAACCCCCCGGGGCTACACCTTC
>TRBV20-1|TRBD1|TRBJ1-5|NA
CSASNRDRSFGPQHF
TGCAGTGCTAGTAACCGGGACAGGTCTTTTGGGCCCCAGCATTTT
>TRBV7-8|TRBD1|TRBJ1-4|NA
CASSLWATGGINEKLFF
TGTGCCAGCAGCTTATGGGCGACAGGGGGTATTAATGAAAAACTGTTTTTT
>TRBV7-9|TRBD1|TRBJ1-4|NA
CASSSPRGQGNEKLFF
TGTGCCAGCAGCTCTCCCCGGGGACAGGGAAACGAAAAACTGTTTTTT
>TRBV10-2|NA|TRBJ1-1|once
CASSGQGNTEAFF
TGCGCCAGCAGTGGGCAGGGGAACACTGAAGCTTTCTTT
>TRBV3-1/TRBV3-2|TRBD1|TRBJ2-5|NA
CASSVTGLETQYF
TGTGCCAGCAGCGTGACAGGGTTGGAGACCCAGTACTTC
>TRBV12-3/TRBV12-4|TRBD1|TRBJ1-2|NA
CASYHRGGYGYTF
TGTGCCAGTTATCACAGGGGTGGCTATGGCTACACCTTC
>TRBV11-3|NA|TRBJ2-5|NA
CASSLDQGRAETQYF
TGTGCCAGCAGCTTAGATCAGGGCAGGGCGGAGACCCAGTACTTC
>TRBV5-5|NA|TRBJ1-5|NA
CASSLGYRVDQPQHF
TGTGCCAGCAGCTTAGGCTACAGGGTTGATCAGCCCCAGCATTTT
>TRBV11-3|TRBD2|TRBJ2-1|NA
CASSSSSGSYNEQFF
TGTGCCAGCAGCTCTTCTAGCGGATCGTACAATGAGCAGTTCTTC
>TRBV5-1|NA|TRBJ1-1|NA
CASSRTLGPTEAFF
TGCGCCAGCAGCCGTACTTTGGGCCCCACTGAAGCTTTCTTT
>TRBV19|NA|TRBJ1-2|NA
CASSKDSVVGYTF
TGTGCCAGTAGTAAGGACAGTGTCGTTGGCTACACCTTC
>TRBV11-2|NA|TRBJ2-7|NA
CASSLVGGAGGQGEQYF
TGTGCCAGCAGCTTAGTGGGTGGAGCGGGAGGACAGGGCGAGCAGTACTTC
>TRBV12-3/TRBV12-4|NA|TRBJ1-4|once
CASRGGQKLFF
TGTGCCAGCAGGGGGGGGCAAAAACTGTTTTTT
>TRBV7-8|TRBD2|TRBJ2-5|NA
CASRHSRGVGETQYF
TGTGCCAGCAGACACTCTCGGGGGGTCGGGGAGACCCAGTACTTC